Each of the 20 T cell receptor beta chains below was sequenced from the same sample in a study of OX40 agonist ivuxolimab in advanced cancers. Data came from immunoSEQ multiplex PCR; TCRdb stores just in-frame clones and leaves some out. The data hold 100,000 to 130,000 clones, with approximately 90% observed a single time. This specimen was CD4+ or CD8+ T cells sorted from blood, taken in a trial of the OX40 agonist ivuxolimab. These receptors all stem from an adult with an advanced solid tumor such as melanoma, head and neck, liver or kidney cancer.

This chain links TRBV6-1 with TRBJ1-2, with unresolved D. The germline CDR1 and CDR2 sequences are MNHNS and SASEGT. The CDR3 has 12 residues. The V end was cut by 3 bases, the J end by 4 bases, with 6 bases between. The CDR3 sequence: CASSDRSYGYTF. CDR3 coding DNA: TGTGCCAGCAGTGATAGAAGCTATGGCTACACCTTC.

The chain combines TRBV28 with TRBJ2-5, with D maybe TRBD2 (6 bases). CDR1 MDHEN and CDR2 SYDVKM come from the germline V gene. There are 16 residues in the CDR3. With 2 bases removed from V and 6 bases from J, the gap between germline ends came to 19 bases. CDR3 region: CASSLGVPAGTKTQYF. The CDR3 DNA follows: TGTGCCAGCAGTTTAGGGGTCCCAGCGGGTACTAAGACCCAGTACTTC.

The chain uses TRBV2 and TRBJ1-5, with D maybe TRBD1 (5 bases). The CDR3 sequence is 15 residues long. The V and J ends lost 7 bases and 4 bases respectively, with 17 bases between them. Germline V CDR1 and CDR2: SNHLY, FYNNEI. The CDR3 DNA reads TGTGCCAGCAAACAAAGGGGTTCGGGAAATCAGCCCCAGCATTTT. Its protein is CASKQRGSGNQPQHF.

The chain combines TRBV28 with TRBJ1-2, with 8 bases matching TRBD1. Germline CDR1 and CDR2: MDHEN and SYDVKM. The J segment lost 4 bases and the V segment lost 5 bases, leaving 12 bases of the junction unmatched. The CDR3 is 16 residues long. CDR3 sequence: CASSPPGQEGGYGYTF. CDR3 nucleotide sequence: TGTGCCAGCAGTCCCCCGGGACAGGAGGGGGGCTATGGCTACACCTTC.

V gene TRBV7-2 combines with J gene TRBJ2-1; D is undetermined. This CDR3 has 15 amino acids. Trimming shortened V by 5 bases and J by 3 bases, and 14 bases separated the two germline ends. Per the germline V gene, CDR1 is SGHTA and CDR2 is FQGNSA. The CDR3 DNA reads TGTGCCAGCAGCGCAGACATACGGATCTACAATGAGCAGTTCTTC. Protein: CASSADIRIYNEQFF.

The chain has TRBV5-4 and TRBJ2-1, with unresolved D. This CDR3 contains 15 residues. The ends were cut back, 2 bases at V and 0 bases at J, with 9 bases in the middle. CDR1 is SGHNT, CDR2 YYREEE, per germline (reference sequence). CDR3 coding DNA: TGTGCCAGCAGCTTTATTGGCAGCTCCTACAATGAGCAGTTCTTC. Amino acids: CASSFIGSSYNEQFF. Using reference TRBV5-4 and TRBJ2-1 for the parts outside the CDR3, the full variable domain is ETGVTQSPTHLIKTRGQQVTLRCSSQSGHNTVSWYQQALGQGPQFIFQYYREEENGRGNFPPRFSGLQFPNYSSELNVNALELDDSALYLCASSFIGSSYNEQFFGPGTRLTVL.

This chain connects TRBV2 to TRBJ2-7, with D perhaps assigned TRBD1 or TRBD2 (6 bases each). Germline values: CDR1 SNHLY, CDR2 FYNNEI. The CDR3 has 15 residues. V lost 7 bases and J lost 4, with 20 bases in between. CDR3 residues: CASNDIGGPGYEQYF. CDR3 in DNA: TGTGCCAGCAACGATATTGGGGGGCCCGGATACGAGCAGTACTTC.

This chain links TRBV5-1 with TRBJ2-3; the D gene could be TRBD1 or TRBD2 (5 bases each). This CDR3 is built from 14 residues. CDR1 and CDR2 from the germline V gene are SGHRS and YFSETQ. V dropped 4 bases and J dropped 0 bases, with 9 bases sitting between them. The CDR3 sequence is CASSGTDSTDTQYF. CDR3 sequence (DNA): TGCGCCAGCAGCGGGACGGATAGCACAGATACGCAGTATTTT.

This clone was observed a single time. The rearrangement links TRBV27 to TRBJ2-7, with a tentative D call TRBD2 (5 bases). V was trimmed by 0 bases and J by 2 bases, leaving 11 bases between them. The V gene's germline CDR1 is MNHEY and CDR2 SMNVEV (reference sequence). This CDR3 comprises 15 residues. Written as DNA, the CDR3 is TGTGCCAGCAGTTTATCGAGGGCTGCCGCCTACGAGCAGTACTTC. This translates into CASSLSRAAAYEQYF.

This chain connects TRBV27 to TRBJ1-2, with D maybe TRBD1 (6 bases). Germline V CDR1 and CDR2: MNHEY, SMNVEV (reference sequence). Between the trimmed V and J ends, which lost 1 base and 4 bases, there was a span of 16 bases. The CDR3 consists of 16 residues. CDR3 amino acids: CASSLYGQGSSYGYTF. The DNA of the CDR3 is TGTGCCAGCAGTTTATACGGCCAGGGGTCAAGCTATGGCTACACCTTC.

This clone has only one observation. V usage is TRBV18 and J usage is TRBJ2-7; no clear D. Trimming stripped 8 bases from V and 6 bases from J, with 14 bases between. CDR1 and CDR2 (germline): KGHSH, LQKENI. The CDR3 length is 12 residues. The DNA for the CDR3 is TGTGCCAGCACCCCTACCAGTGGCGAGCAGTACTTC. Protein product: CASTPTSGEQYF.

This sequence joins TRBV4-2 and TRBJ2-6; D remains ambiguous. V was shortened by 4 bases and J by 1 base, with 17 bases between the two germline ends. Germline-derived CDR1 and CDR2 are LGHNA and YNFKEQ. The CDR3 is 18 residues long. The CDR3 reads CASSPLARIQSGANVLTF. The CDR3 DNA is TGTGCCAGCAGCCCACTGGCCAGGATCCAATCTGGGGCCAACGTCCTGACTTTC.

V and J are TRBV18 and TRBJ1-2; D ambiguous. Germline V CDR1 and CDR2: KGHSH, LQKENI. V lost 2 bases to trimming and J lost 4 bases, with 11 bases between them. CDR3 length equals 14 residues. Written as DNA, the CDR3 is TGTGCCAGCTCACCATCCAGAGAACTCTATGGCTACACCTTC. Protein product: CASSPSRELYGYTF.

The chain has TRBV11-2 and TRBJ1-1, with TRBD1 matching over 8 bases. V lost 4 bases and J lost 2; bases outside the gene matches: 15. The CDR3 totals 18 residues. CDR1 SGHAT and CDR2 FQNNGV come from the germline V gene. CDR3 residues: CASSSPGTGGNINTEAFF. CDR3 bases: TGTGCCAGCAGCTCACCTGGGACAGGCGGCAACATTAACACTGAAGCTTTCTTT. Filled out from reference TRBV11-2 and TRBJ1-1, the complete variable domain reads EAGVAQSPRYKIIEKRQSVAFWCNPISGHATLYWYQQILGQGPKLLIQFQNNGVVDDSQLPKDRFSAERLKGVDSTLKIQPAKLEDSAVYLCASSSPGTGGNINTEAFFGQGTRLTVV.

The J gene is TRBJ2-7, the V gene TRBV2, with 7 bases identical to TRBD2. Germline V CDR1 and CDR2: SNHLY, FYNNEI. The CDR3 loop spans 15 amino acids. The V gene end was trimmed by 6 bases and the J gene end by 2 bases; junction bases not matched to a gene: 10. The CDR3 is CASRPNLAATYEQYF. In DNA, the CDR3 is TGTGCCAGCAGGCCCAATCTAGCGGCCACCTACGAGCAGTACTTC.

The rearrangement links TRBV30 to TRBJ1-5; 9 positions match TRBD1. The CDR3 runs 13 residues. V lost 4 bases, J lost 5 bases, and 3 bases stayed unmatched. In germline, CDR1 is GTSNPN, CDR2 SVGIG (reference sequence). The CDR3 DNA reads as TGTGCCTGGACGACAGGGGGGGATCAGCCCCAGCATTTT. Its protein product is CAWTTGGDQPQHF. Filled out from reference TRBV30 and TRBJ1-5, the complete variable domain reads SQTIHQWPATLVQPVGSPLSLECTVEGTSNPNLYWYRQAAGRGLQLLFYSVGIGQISSEVPQNLSASRPQDRQFILSSKKLLLSDSGFYLCAWTTGGDQPQHFGDGTRLSIL.

The V call is TRBV27, the J call TRBJ2-5; no firm D call. V shed 2 bases and J shed 4 bases, with 11 bases lying between them. CDR1 and CDR2 from the germline V gene are MNHEY and SMNVEV (reference sequence). The CDR3 covers 14 residues. The CDR3 DNA is TGTGCCAGCAGTTTAAAGGCTAGTAGAGAGACCCAGTACTTC. Its protein is CASSLKASRETQYF.

The chain is built from TRBV4-2 and TRBJ2-2; D is uncertain. The germline V gene encodes CDR1 LGHNA and CDR2 YNFKEQ. Trimming pared 0 bases from V and 4 bases from J, leaving 12 bases between. CDR3 length: 16 amino acids. The CDR3 DNA reads as TGTGCCAGCAGCCAAGATCCCGGGCGACCCACCGGGGAGCTGTTTTTT. This sequence encodes CASSQDPGRPTGELFF.

The chain uses TRBV19 and TRBJ2-1, with 8 bases matching TRBD2. CDR1 LNHDA and CDR2 SQIVND come from the germline V gene (reference sequence). CDR3 length: 19 amino acids. Unmatched junction bases numbered 12, after V lost 0 bases and J lost 2 bases. CDR3 in DNA: TGTGCCAGTAGTATAGATCCTATGGGGTTAGCGGGGACCTACAATGAGCAGTTCTTC. Translating gives CASSIDPMGLAGTYNEQFF.

This clone was found a few times. The CDR3: CASSYAGTSGVGEQYF. The DNA for the CDR3 is TGTGCCAGCAGCTACGCCGGGACTAGCGGCGTCGGCGAGCAGTACTTC. The chain employs TRBV7-6 and TRBJ2-7; TRBD2 aligns across 11 bases. The CDR3 totals 16 residues. The V and J ends lost 4 bases and 6 bases, in that order; junction bases with no gene match: 11. CDR1 and CDR2 from the germline V gene are SGHVS and FNYEAQ.